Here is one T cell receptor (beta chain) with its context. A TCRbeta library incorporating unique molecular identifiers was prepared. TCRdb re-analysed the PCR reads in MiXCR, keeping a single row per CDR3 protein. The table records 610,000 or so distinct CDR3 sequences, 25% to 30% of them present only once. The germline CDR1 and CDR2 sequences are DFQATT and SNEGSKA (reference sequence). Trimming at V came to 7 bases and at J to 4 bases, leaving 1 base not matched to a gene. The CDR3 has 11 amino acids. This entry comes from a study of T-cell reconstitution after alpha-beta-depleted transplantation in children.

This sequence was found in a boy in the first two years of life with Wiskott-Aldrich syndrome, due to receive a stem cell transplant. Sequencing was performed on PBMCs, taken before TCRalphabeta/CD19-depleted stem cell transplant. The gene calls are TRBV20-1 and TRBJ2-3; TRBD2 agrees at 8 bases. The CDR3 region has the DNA TGCAGTGTAGCGGGACCAGATACGCAGTATTTT. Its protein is CSVAGPDTQYF.